The clone carrying this T cell receptor beta chain was found a few times. Its antigen is still unknown. Primers used in a second PCR of about 7 to 12 cycles were a sample-barcoded 5' primer and a J-beta primer mix. Carrying 12 random nucleotides, a template-switch adaptor labeled each individual cDNA molecule. One entry per CDR3 protein results from TCRdb running MiXCR on the 5' RACE reads. This table holds 1.4 million or so distinct CDR3 sequences, 42% found once. The source of the sample is a study of blood T cells in healthy people across ages. CDR1 is DFQATT, CDR2 SNEGSKA, per germline (reference sequence). V gave up 0 bases and J gave up 0 bases, with 15 bases separating them. This CDR3 spans 16 amino acids. Whole-study findings and limits: Observed TCR beta diversity per million T cells went down as age went up. This fall followed a roughly linear course with age. Diversity estimated from one million T cells was considered an underestimate.

The rearrangement uses TRBV20-1 and TRBJ2-7, with D perhaps TRBD1 (6 bases). Input material: blood. The origin of this receptor is a young woman in good health. The CDR3: CSAREGYGGSSYEQYF. DNA for the CDR3: TGCAGTGCTAGAGAAGGGTATGGGGGCAGCTCCTACGAGCAGTACTTC.